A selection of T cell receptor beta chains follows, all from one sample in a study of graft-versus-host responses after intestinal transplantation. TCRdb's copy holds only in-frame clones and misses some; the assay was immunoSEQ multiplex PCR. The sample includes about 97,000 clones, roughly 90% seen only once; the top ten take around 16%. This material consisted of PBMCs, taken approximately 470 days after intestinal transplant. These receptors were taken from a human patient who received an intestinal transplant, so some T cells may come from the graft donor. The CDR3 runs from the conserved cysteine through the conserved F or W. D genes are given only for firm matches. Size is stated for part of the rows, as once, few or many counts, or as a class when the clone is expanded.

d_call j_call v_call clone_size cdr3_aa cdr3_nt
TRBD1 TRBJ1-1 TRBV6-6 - CASSPRTGANTEAFF TGTGCCAGCAGTCCTCGGACAGGGGCCAACACTGAAGCTTTCTTT
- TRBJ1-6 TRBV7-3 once CASSSYNSPLHF TGTGCCAGCAGCTCATACAATTCACCCCTCCACTTT
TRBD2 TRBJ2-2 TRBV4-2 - CASSPLAGGPPGELFF TGTGCCAGCAGCCCACTAGCGGGGGGGCCCCCCGGGGAGCTGTTTTTT
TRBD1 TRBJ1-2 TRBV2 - CASSAGQGLVYGYTF TGTGCCAGCAGTGCCGGACAGGGATTGGTGTATGGCTACACCTTC
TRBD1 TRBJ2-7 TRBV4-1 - CASSQGQGASYEQYF TGCGCCAGCAGCCAAGGTCAGGGGGCCTCCTACGAGCAGTACTTC
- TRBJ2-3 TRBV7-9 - CASSLEDKYTDTQYF TGTGCCAGCAGCTTAGAAGACAAATATACAGATACGCAGTATTTT
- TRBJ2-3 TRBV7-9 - CASSFVRAPTDTQYF TGTGCCAGCAGCTTTGTACGGGCCCCCACAGATACGCAGTATTTT
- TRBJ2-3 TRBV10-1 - CATPLGTDFTDTQYF TGCGCCACCCCCCTCGGGACGGACTTCACAGATACGCAGTATTTT
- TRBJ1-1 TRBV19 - CASSMQINTEAFF TGTGCCAGTAGTATGCAGATCAACACTGAAGCTTTCTTT
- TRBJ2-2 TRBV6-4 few CASSDLTTGELFF TGTGCCAGCAGTGATCTGACCACCGGGGAGCTGTTTTTT
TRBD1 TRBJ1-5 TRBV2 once CASRTGQGSTEPQHF TGTGCCAGCAGGACAGGACAGGGGTCGACTGAGCCCCAGCATTTT